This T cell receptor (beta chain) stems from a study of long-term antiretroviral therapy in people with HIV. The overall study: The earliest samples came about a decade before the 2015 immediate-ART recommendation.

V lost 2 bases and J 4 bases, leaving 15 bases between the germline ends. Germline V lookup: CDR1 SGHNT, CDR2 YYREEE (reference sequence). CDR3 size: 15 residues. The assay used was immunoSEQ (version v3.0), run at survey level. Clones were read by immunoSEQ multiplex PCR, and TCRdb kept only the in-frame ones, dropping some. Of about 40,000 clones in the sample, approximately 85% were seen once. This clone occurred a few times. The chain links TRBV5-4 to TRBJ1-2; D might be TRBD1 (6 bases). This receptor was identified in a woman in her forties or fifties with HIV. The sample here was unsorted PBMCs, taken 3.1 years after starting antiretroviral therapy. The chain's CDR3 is CASSFALGQPYGYTF. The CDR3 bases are TGTGCCAGCAGCTTTGCGTTAGGACAGCCCTATGGCTACACCTTC.